The rows below give T cell receptor beta chains drawn from one sample of a study of cytomegalovirus exposure and HLA in healthy donors. Libraries were prepared by immunoSEQ multiplex PCR; TCRdb keeps only in-frame clonotypes and omits some of them. The sample records 90,000 to 120,000 clones, over 65% being singletons. The sequenced material came from PBMCs. Receptors originate from a female donor in good health and CMV-seropositive. Both conserved end residues are part of each CDR3. The D gene is left open where the match is weak. For some rows the clone size is stated as once, few or many, or as a class when expanded; others skip it.

v_call	clone_size	d_call	j_call	cdr3_aa	cdr3_nt
TRBV11-2	NA	TRBD1	TRBJ1-1	CASRPRGVNTEAFF	TGTGCCAGCAGGCCCAGGGGGGTGAACACTGAAGCTTTCTTT
TRBV10-2	NA	NA	TRBJ1-1	CASSRQPNTEAFF	TGCGCCAGCAGTCGACAGCCGAACACTGAAGCTTTCTTT
TRBV5-1	NA	TRBD1	TRBJ1-1	CASSIQGAGGEAFF	TGCGCCAGCAGCATACAGGGGGCCGGGGGTGAAGCTTTCTTT
TRBV10-3	NA	NA	TRBJ1-2	CAISETGYYGYTF	TGTGCCATCAGTGAAACAGGGTACTATGGCTACACCTTC
TRBV5-3	NA	TRBD2	TRBJ2-1	CATLVCGRGNEQFF	TGTGCCACCCTGGTGTGCGGGAGGGGCAATGAGCAGTTCTTC
TRBV6-5	medium-sized	NA	TRBJ2-3	CASSYSNTGRDTQYF	TGTGCCAGCAGTTACTCAAATACCGGGAGAGATACGCAGTATTTT
TRBV6-5	NA	TRBD1	TRBJ2-7	CASSNHGQGAYEQYF	TGTGCCAGCAGTAACCACGGACAGGGCGCCTACGAGCAGTACTTC
TRBV6-5	NA	NA	TRBJ1-1	CASSYSQGRNTEAFF	TGTGCCAGCAGTTACTCGCAGGGGAGGAACACTGAAGCTTTCTTT
TRBV10-3	NA	TRBD1	TRBJ1-2	CAISEGQGSRSYTF	TGTGCCATCAGTGAGGGACAGGGCTCTAGAAGCTACACCTTC
TRBV21-1	NA	NA	TRBJ2-7	CASSKGKDSPYEQYF	TGTGCCAGCAGCAAAGGGAAGGACAGTCCCTACGAGCAGTACTTC
TRBV15	NA	NA	TRBJ1-2	CATSRDAPTVYGYTF	TGTGCCACCAGCAGAGATGCGCCGACAGTCTATGGCTACACCTTC
TRBV9	NA	TRBD1	TRBJ1-2	CASSGGKQGFVYGYTF	TGTGCCAGCAGCGGAGGGAAACAGGGGTTCGTATATGGCTACACCTTC
TRBV5-5	NA	NA	TRBJ1-4	CASSLGGEYEKLFF	TGTGCCAGCAGCTTGGGGGGGGAGTATGAAAAACTGTTTTTT
TRBV5-1	NA	TRBD1	TRBJ2-5	CASSLAVQGRETQYF	TGCGCCAGCAGCTTGGCCGTACAGGGGAGAGAGACCCAGTACTTC
TRBV9	few	NA	TRBJ2-1	CASSPTLHSYNEQFF	TGTGCCAGCAGCCCTACTCTGCACTCCTACAATGAGCAGTTCTTC
TRBV9	NA	NA	TRBJ1-2	CASSVDREGYTF	TGTGCCAGCAGCGTAGACAGGGAGGGCTACACCTTC
TRBV7-2	few	NA	TRBJ1-1	CASSQQAGNTEAFF	TGTGCCAGCAGTCAACAGGCCGGGAACACTGAAGCTTTCTTT
TRBV2	NA	NA	TRBJ1-2	CASRTGEKGAGYTF	TGTGCCAGCAGGACAGGTGAAAAAGGGGCCGGCTACACCTTC
TRBV10-1	NA	TRBD2	TRBJ2-1	CASSESRAGGPRGEQFF	TGCGCCAGCAGTGAGTCGAGGGCGGGAGGGCCGCGTGGTGAGCAGTTCTTC
TRBV7-9	NA	TRBD2	TRBJ2-2	CASRWGGSRETGELFF	TGTGCCAGCAGGTGGGGCGGGAGCCGGGAAACCGGGGAGCTGTTTTTT
TRBV6-5	NA	NA	TRBJ1-6	CASSEAFSALHF	TGTGCCAGCAGCGAAGCGTTTTCCGCCCTCCACTTT
TRBV7-9	NA	NA	TRBJ2-7	CASSFFNRVHEQYF	TGTGCCAGCAGCTTTTTTAACAGGGTCCACGAGCAGTACTTC
TRBV5-1	NA	NA	TRBJ2-7	CASSLAVGAEQYF	TGCGCCAGCAGCTTGGCCGTAGGGGCCGAGCAGTACTTC
TRBV10-3	NA	TRBD2	TRBJ2-7	CAISRTSGLYEQYF	TGTGCCATCAGTCGGACTAGCGGCCTCTACGAGCAGTACTTC
TRBV30	once	NA	TRBJ1-1	CAWSAGARTTEAFF	TGTGCCTGGAGTGCAGGGGCGCGTACCACTGAAGCTTTCTTT
TRBV6-1	NA	TRBD2	TRBJ2-1	CASREGGLAGVEQFF	TGTGCCAGCAGGGAAGGAGGACTAGCGGGAGTTGAGCAGTTCTTC
TRBV7-9	NA	NA	TRBJ1-3	CASSRGRSSGNTIYF	TGTGCCAGCAGCCGCGGGCGGAGCTCTGGAAACACCATATATTTT
TRBV19	few	TRBD1	TRBJ1-4	CASRGQGTANEKLFF	TGTGCCAGTAGGGGACAGGGGACCGCTAATGAAAAACTGTTTTTT
TRBV10-3	NA	NA	TRBJ2-7	CAISPQSGAYEQYF	TGTGCCATCAGCCCCCAGTCTGGAGCCTACGAGCAGTACTTC
TRBV2	NA	TRBD2	TRBJ2-7	CASSEARGTSSYEQYF	TGTGCCAGCAGTGAAGCACGCGGGACTAGCTCCTACGAGCAGTACTTC
TRBV11-1	NA	TRBD2	TRBJ2-1	CASSPSGTSGRLFNEQFF	TGTGCCAGCAGCCCGTCCGGGACTAGCGGGAGGTTATTTAATGAGCAGTTCTTC
TRBV21-1	NA	NA	TRBJ2-7	CASNTYEQYF	TGTGCCAGCAACACCTACGAGCAGTACTTC
TRBV29-1	few	TRBD2	TRBJ2-7	CSVAGTSGGRQYF	TGCAGCGTCGCCGGGACTAGCGGGGGCCGACAGTACTTC
TRBV5-1	NA	NA	TRBJ1-4	CASSPGGSTNEKLFF	TGCGCCAGCAGCCCGGGGGGCTCAACTAATGAAAAACTGTTTTTT
TRBV4-3	NA	NA	TRBJ2-1	CASSSTKATPGYNEQFF	TGCGCCAGCAGCTCTACTAAGGCAACCCCGGGGTACAATGAGCAGTTCTTC
TRBV5-6	NA	NA	TRBJ1-2	CASSLDRGYTF	TGTGCCAGCAGCTTGGACAGAGGCTACACCTTC
TRBV7-8	NA	NA	TRBJ2-7	CASSTRSWASEQYF	TGTGCCAGCAGCACGCGATCTTGGGCGAGCGAGCAGTACTTC
TRBV28	NA	NA	TRBJ2-1	CASSFSDNEQFF	TGTGCCAGCAGCTTTTCGGACAATGAGCAGTTCTTC
TRBV4-1	once	NA	TRBJ2-7	CASSQEVWGAYEQYF	TGCGCCAGCAGCCAAGAAGTGTGGGGAGCCTACGAGCAGTACTTC
TRBV28	NA	NA	TRBJ1-4	CASREAGATNEKLFF	TGTGCCAGTAGAGAAGCAGGGGCAACTAATGAAAAACTGTTTTTT
TRBV4-2	NA	TRBD2	TRBJ2-3	CASSLRAGLAGRTDTQYF	TGTGCCAGCAGCCTACGGGCGGGGCTAGCGGGGCGCACAGATACGCAGTATTTT
TRBV7-2	NA	TRBD2	TRBJ2-2	CASSSTSGGAGELFF	TGTGCCAGCAGCTCGACTAGCGGGGGGGCCGGGGAGCTGTTTTTT
TRBV30	NA	NA	TRBJ1-2	CAWTRSTVQGNGYTF	TGTGCCTGGACTCGAAGCACCGTACAGGGTAATGGCTACACCTTC
TRBV30	NA	TRBD1	TRBJ1-5	CAWAVGQGDQPQHF	TGTGCCTGGGCCGTAGGACAGGGCGATCAGCCCCAGCATTTT
TRBV27	once	NA	TRBJ1-2	CASRKPGPPSLGYTF	TGTGCCAGCAGAAAACCGGGCCCACCTAGCCTGGGCTACACCTTC
TRBV7-8	NA	TRBD1	TRBJ1-2	CASSQGDRGGKYGYTF	TGTGCCAGCAGCCAGGGGGACAGGGGTGGGAAATATGGCTACACCTTC
TRBV7-3	NA	TRBD2	TRBJ2-5	CASSLNPGLAEETQYF	TGTGCCAGCAGCTTAAATCCCGGACTAGCGGAAGAGACCCAGTACTTC
TRBV30	NA	NA	TRBJ1-5	CAWSVSLNQPQHF	TGTGCCTGGAGTGTCTCCCTCAATCAGCCCCAGCATTTT
TRBV7-2	NA	TRBD1	TRBJ1-5	CASSLGRGRQPQHF	TGTGCCAGCAGCTTAGGCAGGGGGCGTCAGCCCCAGCATTTT
TRBV6-1	NA	NA	TRBJ1-2	CASSEAVGGAAAGSGYTF	TGTGCCAGCAGTGAAGCGGTTGGGGGGGCGGCTGCGGGTTCTGGCTACACCTTC
TRBV7-9	few	NA	TRBJ2-3	CASSRRVETDTQYF	TGTGCCAGCAGTCGCAGGGTTGAGACAGATACGCAGTATTTT
TRBV7-2	NA	TRBD2	TRBJ2-1	CASSPGTSGLNEQFF	TGTGCCAGCAGCCCGGGGACTAGCGGGTTAAATGAGCAGTTCTTC
TRBV18	NA	TRBD2	TRBJ2-7	CASSTGKAGLYEQYF	TGTGCCAGCTCAACCGGGAAAGCGGGACTTTACGAGCAGTACTTC